This T cell receptor beta chain is from a study of blood T cell repertoires in COVID-19 (dated by TCRdb to 2018 to 2020). Regarding the study in general: Collaborator samples came from the United States, Italy and Spain and covered acute and convalescent phases of COVID-19. The material from the prospective study consisted of cDNA or gDNA derived from T cells, B-cell-depleted T cells, or PBMCs. Deeply sampled blood TCRbeta repertoires from subjects exposed to, actively infected with, or recovered from COVID-19 were included in the dataset. The repertoires were made available in a free public database intended to serve as a resource for research on the immune response to SARS-CoV-2. The samples were drawn from two sources: the first 160 participants of the ongoing ImmuneRACE study, and fewer than 1,500 subjects contributed by 6 global collaborators. A de-identified subject ID, COVID-19 status, age in years and sex were almost always included in the sample metadata. Where HLA class I and class II types were available, the types were taken from metadata supplied by the sample provider, not from assay-based typing.

TCRbeta CDR3 regions were amplified from genomic DNA by means of the immunoSEQ Assay, a bias-controlled multiplex PCR. As for how the authors treated the data: The number of nucleated cells in each sample was estimated by amplification of reference gene primers within the assay. To quantify the absolute abundance of each unique TCRbeta CDR3 rearrangement, sequence reads were collapsed and filtered. For each sample, productive Simpson clonality was calculated by taking the square root of Simpson's diversity index across productive rearrangements. This is the immuneACCESS table as TCRdb keeps it, with only in-frame sequences that have V and J called. A part of the clones is gone; compared with another copy, unresolved V genes explain less than half, and the rest is unexplained. The V and J calls and clone size come from that table; D and trimming were worked out from the DNA. This sample holds some 83,000 clones; about 87% were observed only once. 0.47% of the sample is held by the ten biggest clonotypes.

This clone was recorded a few times. The clone's antigen remains unknown. It has no much larger one-base neighbor in the sample; base qualities were not kept. Whole blood was collected in K2EDTA tubes by collaborating institutions according to the institutions' own protocols. Collaborator samples were shipped for TCRbeta analysis as frozen whole blood, isolated PBMCs, or DNA extracted from either sample type. Per the germline V gene (reference sequence), LNHDA is the CDR1 and SQIVND is the CDR2. The CDR3 spans 13 residues, from the cysteine through the phenylalanine. Left in the record is the CDR3 DNA by itself, 39 bases read in frame from the first base. Trimming takes 5 bases from V and 3 bases from J, and the germline ends sit 11 bases apart. What the research found in general, with its limitations: Clinical and demographic metadata were provided uncurated, with the amount varying by source and participant.

The origin of this receptor is a man between 60 and 70 years old with acute or convalescent COVID-19. The sample comprised peripheral blood. This chain joins TRBV19 to TRBJ2-7; TRBD1 might be the D gene, on 5 matching bases. The CDR3 in this case is CASSGRENYEQYF. The DNA sequence is TGTGCCAGTAGTGGCAGGGAAAACTACGAGCAGTACTTC.